This TCR beta chain was sequenced during a study of early T cells in non-severe SARS-CoV-2 infection (dated by TCRdb to 2020 to 2023). Concerning the study at large: Bulk RNA from unsorted whole blood was used for TCR sequencing, so alpha and beta chains could not be paired. Overall results and qualifications from the work: VDJdb matching was skewed toward anti-spike CD8 responses and likely underestimated virus-specific expansions, missing private and CD4 specificities.

A case-control design nested within a healthcare worker cohort in London, UK, was used, with weekly nasopharyngeal swab PCR tests and blood sampling performed. Healthcare workers were enrolled in the week of the UK lockdown, from 23 to 31 March 2020, and were followed every week for up to about 16 weeks. This clonotype showed up many times. The antigen it binds to is not known. Per-nucleotide qualities are absent, and no much larger clonotype sits a single base away. At the junction V is shortened by 6 bases and J by 9 bases, with 15 bases in between. The germline V gene gives CDR1 as MNHNS and CDR2 as SASEGT. The CDR3, cysteine through phenylalanine, is 14 amino acids long. Left in the record is the CDR3 DNA by itself, 42 bases read in frame from the first base. The library was produced with 5' RACE. TCRdb shows the sequencer as NextSeq 500. Unique molecular identifiers were attached to individual cDNA molecules in the TCR library protocol so that sequencing error and PCR bias could be corrected. TCR alpha and beta chains were both sequenced, and the abundances of alpha and beta sequences in each sample were closely correlated with each other. Under the source paper's analysis protocol: Decombinator V4 was used to annotate TCR sequences for V gene, J gene and CDR3. TCRs were defined as expanded if a significant change between any two time points was detected under a Poisson model with p below 0.0001. Abundances of TCRs were expressed as counts per million after normalisation to the total number of TCRs sequenced in each sample. MAIT TCRs were defined by TRAV1-2 paired with TRAJ12, TRAJ20 or TRAJ33, and iNKT TCRs by TRAV10 paired with TRAJ18. A search of VDJdb, accessed on 1 November 2021, was run for TCRs annotated to CMV, EBV and SARS-CoV-2, with TCRs annotated for multiple antigens excluded. Starting from the raw public reads, TCRdb applied fastp trimming at Q25, assembled clones with MiXCR and retained in-frame beta chains. Here each entry gathers all rows of one CDR3 protein and keeps the most common genes and DNA. The V and J calls, along with clone size, are taken from TCRdb and not from the paper's own processing. The sample table lists tens of thousands of distinct CDR3 sequences, about 9.4% of them with a count of one. Of the sample, approximately 4.1% is held by the ten largest clones.

This TCR was recovered from an adult who was a healthcare worker with PCR-confirmed SARS-CoV-2 infection or an uninfected control (not recorded which). The sequenced sample was whole blood. The rearranged chain carries TRBV6-1 and TRBJ1-6; the D gene is unclear. For the CDR3, the sequence is CASRGFGVGSPLHF. The DNA sequence follows: TGTGCCAGCAGAGGCTTCGGGGTTGGTTCACCCCTCCACTTT.